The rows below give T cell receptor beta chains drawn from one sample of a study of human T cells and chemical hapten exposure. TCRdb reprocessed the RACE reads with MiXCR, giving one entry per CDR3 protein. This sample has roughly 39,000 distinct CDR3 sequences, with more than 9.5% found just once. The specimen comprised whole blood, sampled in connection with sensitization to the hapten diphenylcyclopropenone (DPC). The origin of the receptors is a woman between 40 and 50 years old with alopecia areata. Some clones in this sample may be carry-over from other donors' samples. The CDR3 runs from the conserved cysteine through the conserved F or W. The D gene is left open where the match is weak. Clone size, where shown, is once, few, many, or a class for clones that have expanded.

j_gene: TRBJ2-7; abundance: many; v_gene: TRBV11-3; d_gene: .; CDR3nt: TGTGCCAGCAGCCCCTCGCGGACACCCCGAGCCGGGCAGTACTTC; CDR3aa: CASSPSRTPRAGQYF
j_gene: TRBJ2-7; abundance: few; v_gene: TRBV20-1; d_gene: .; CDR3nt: TGCAGTGCTACGGGATCCACGAGCTCCTACGAGCAGTACTTC; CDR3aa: CSATGSTSSYEQYF
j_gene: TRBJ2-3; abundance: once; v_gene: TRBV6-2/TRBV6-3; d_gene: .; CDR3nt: TGTGCCAGCAGTCTCCTAGCAGGAGGGCCTACAGATACGCAGTATTTT; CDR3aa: CASSLLAGGPTDTQYF
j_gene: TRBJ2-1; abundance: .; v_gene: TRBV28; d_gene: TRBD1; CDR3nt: TGTGCCAGCAGTTTGGGACAGGGGGGTTTAAATGAGCAGTTCTTC; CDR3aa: CASSLGQGGLNEQFF
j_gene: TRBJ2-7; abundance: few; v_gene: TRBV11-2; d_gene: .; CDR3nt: TGTGCCAGCAGCCCGCCCGTTACCGTATCCTACGAGCAGTACTTC; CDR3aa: CASSPPVTVSYEQYF
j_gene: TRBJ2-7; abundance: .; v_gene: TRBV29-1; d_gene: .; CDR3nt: TGCAGCGTTGTAGGTCATTCCACCTACGAGCAGTACTTC; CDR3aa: CSVVGHSTYEQYF
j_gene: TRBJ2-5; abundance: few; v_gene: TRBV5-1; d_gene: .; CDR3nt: TGCGCCAGCAGCGTGGGACTGATACAAGAGACCCAGTACTTC; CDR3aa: CASSVGLIQETQYF
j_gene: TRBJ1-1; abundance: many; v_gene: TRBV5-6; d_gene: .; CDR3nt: TGTGCCAGCAGCTTGCAGGGATCGAGTCAGGAAGCTTTCTTT; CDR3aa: CASSLQGSSQEAFF
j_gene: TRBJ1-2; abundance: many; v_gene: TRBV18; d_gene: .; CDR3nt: TGTGCCAGCTCACCATCAAATCCCGGGACTAGAGCTAACTATGGCTACACCTTC; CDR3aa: CASSPSNPGTRANYGYTF
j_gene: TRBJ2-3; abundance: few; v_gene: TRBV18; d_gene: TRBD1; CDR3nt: TGTGCCAGCTCACAGGGACAGCATACGCAGTATTTT; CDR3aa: CASSQGQHTQYF
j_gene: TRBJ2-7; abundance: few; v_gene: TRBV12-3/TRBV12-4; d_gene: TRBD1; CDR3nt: TGTGCCAGCAGACGGGACAGCTACGAGCAGTACTTC; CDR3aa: CASRRDSYEQYF
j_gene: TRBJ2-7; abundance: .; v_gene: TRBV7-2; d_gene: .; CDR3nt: TGTGCCAGCAGCTCTAGCAGGGGTGCCTACGAGCAGTACTTC; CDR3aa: CASSSSRGAYEQYF
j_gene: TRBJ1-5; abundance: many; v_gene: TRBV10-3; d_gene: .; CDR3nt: TGTGCCAATCGGGCGGCACCCAGGCAGCCCCAGCATTTT; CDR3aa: CANRAAPRQPQHF
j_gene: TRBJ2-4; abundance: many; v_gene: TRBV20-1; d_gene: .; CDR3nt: TGCAGTGCTAGTCGGCCCAGAGGCGAAAACATTCAGTACTTC; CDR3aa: CSASRPRGENIQYF
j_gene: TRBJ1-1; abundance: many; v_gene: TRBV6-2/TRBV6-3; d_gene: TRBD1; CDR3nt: TGTGCCAGCAGTTACACGGCAGGGGGCTTCCTTATGAACACTGAAGCTTTCTTT; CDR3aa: CASSYTAGGFLMNTEAFF
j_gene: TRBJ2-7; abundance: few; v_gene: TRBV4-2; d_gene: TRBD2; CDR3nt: TGTGCCAGCAGCCAAATGACTAGCGGCTACGAGCAGTACTTC; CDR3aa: CASSQMTSGYEQYF
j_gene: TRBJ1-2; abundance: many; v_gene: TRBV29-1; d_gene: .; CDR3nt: TGCAGCGTCCCCGAGTCAGGGGACAACTATGGCTACACCTTC; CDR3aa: CSVPESGDNYGYTF
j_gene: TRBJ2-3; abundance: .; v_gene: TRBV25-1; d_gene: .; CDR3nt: TGTGCCAGCAGTGAATCCGGGACGGCAGATACGCAGTATTTT; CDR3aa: CASSESGTADTQYF
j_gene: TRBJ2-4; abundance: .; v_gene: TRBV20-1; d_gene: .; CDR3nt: TGCAGTGCTAGGGCCGTTGGGGGAGGAGGAAACATTCAGTACTTC; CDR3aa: CSARAVGGGGNIQYF
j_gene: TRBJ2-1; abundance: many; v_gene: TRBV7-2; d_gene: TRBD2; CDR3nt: TGTGCCAGCAGCCCCGGGGCGGGAGGAGTCTACAATGAGCAGTTCTTC; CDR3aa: CASSPGAGGVYNEQFF
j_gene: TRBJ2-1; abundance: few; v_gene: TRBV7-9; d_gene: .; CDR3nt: TGTGCCAGCAGCTTAGCGCCCTCCTACAATGAGCAGTTCTTC; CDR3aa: CASSLAPSYNEQFF
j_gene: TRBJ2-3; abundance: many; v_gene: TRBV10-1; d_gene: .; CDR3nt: TGCGCCAGCAGTGAACGGCGCACAGATACGCAGTATTTT; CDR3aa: CASSERRTDTQYF
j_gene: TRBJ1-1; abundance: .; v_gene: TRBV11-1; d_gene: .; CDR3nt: TGTGCCAGCAGCTTAATGGGGGGGACTGAAGCTTTCTTT; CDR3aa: CASSLMGGTEAFF
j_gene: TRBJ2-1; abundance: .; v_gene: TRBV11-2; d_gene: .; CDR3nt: TGTGCCAGCAGCTTAGAGCCCCCCAATGAGCAGTTCTTC; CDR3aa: CASSLEPPNEQFF
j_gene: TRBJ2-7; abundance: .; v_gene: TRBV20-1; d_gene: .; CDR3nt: TGCAGTGCTAGACCAGGGGCCGCCTACGAGCAGTACTTC; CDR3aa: CSARPGAAYEQYF
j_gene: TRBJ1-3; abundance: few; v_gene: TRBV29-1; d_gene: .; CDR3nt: TGCAGCGTCGACCGACAGGACGGAAACACCATATATTTT; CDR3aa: CSVDRQDGNTIYF
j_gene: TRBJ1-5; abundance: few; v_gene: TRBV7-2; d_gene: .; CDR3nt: TGTGCCAGCAGCTTGCGCAGCAATCAGCCCCAGCATTTT; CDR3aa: CASSLRSNQPQHF
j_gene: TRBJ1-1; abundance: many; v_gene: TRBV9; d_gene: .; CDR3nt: TGTGCCAGCAGCGTACTGACAGACGGAGATGCTGAAGCTTTCTTT; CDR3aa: CASSVLTDGDAEAFF
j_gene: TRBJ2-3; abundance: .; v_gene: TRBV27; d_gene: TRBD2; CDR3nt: TGTGCCAGCAGCGACGGACTAGCGGGATTTGGGGCTACGCAGTATTTT; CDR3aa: CASSDGLAGFGATQYF
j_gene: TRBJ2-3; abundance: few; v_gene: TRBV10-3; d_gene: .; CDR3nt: TGTGCCATCAGTGAGTCCATAGATACGCAGTATTTT; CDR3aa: CAISESIDTQYF
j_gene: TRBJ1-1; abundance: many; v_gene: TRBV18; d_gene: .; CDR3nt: TGTGCCAGCTCAACGACAAGTACCAGCACTGAAGCTTTCTTT; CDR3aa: CASSTTSTSTEAFF
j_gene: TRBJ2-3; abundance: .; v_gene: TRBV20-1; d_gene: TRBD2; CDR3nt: TGCAGTGCTAAACTAGCGGGCTTTAGCACAGATACGCAGTATTTT; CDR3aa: CSAKLAGFSTDTQYF
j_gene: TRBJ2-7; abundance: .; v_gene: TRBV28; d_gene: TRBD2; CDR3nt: TGTGCCAGCGACACCGGGGGGGAGCCTCTGGGAGAGCAGTACTTC; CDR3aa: CASDTGGEPLGEQYF
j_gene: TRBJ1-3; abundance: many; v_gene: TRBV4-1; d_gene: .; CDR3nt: TGCGCCAGCAGCCGAGATGGGGAGACTGGAAACACCATATATTTT; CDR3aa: CASSRDGETGNTIYF
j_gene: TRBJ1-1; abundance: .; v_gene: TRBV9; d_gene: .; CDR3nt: TGTGCCAGCAGCGTAGCCCGTAGCACTGAAGCTTTCTTT; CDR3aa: CASSVARSTEAFF
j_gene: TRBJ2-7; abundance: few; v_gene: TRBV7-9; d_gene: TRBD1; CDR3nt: TGTGCCAGCAGCCCTTGGGACAGCCTCTCCTACGAGCAGTACTTC; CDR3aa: CASSPWDSLSYEQYF
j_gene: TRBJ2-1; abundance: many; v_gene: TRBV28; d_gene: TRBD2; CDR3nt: TGTGCCAGCAGGGGTAGCGGGGGTTATGAGCAGTTCTTC; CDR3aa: CASRGSGGYEQFF
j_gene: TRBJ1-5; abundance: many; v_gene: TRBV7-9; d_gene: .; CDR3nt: TGTGCCAGCAGCTCTGGGGATCAGCCCCAGCATTTT; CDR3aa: CASSSGDQPQHF
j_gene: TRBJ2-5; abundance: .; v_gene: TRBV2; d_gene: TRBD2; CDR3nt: TGTGCCAGCACCCGAGTTAGAGCTAGCGGGAGTGAAGGGGAGACCCAGTACTTC; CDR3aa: CASTRVRASGSEGETQYF
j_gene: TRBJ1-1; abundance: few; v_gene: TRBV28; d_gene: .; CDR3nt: TGTGCCAGCAGTCCGTCGGGGGGAGGGACTGAAGCTTTCTTT; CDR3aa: CASSPSGGGTEAFF
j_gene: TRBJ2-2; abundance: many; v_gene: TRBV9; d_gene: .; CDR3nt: TGTGCCAGCAGCGTAGAGGTCGAGGGGACCGGGGAGCTGTTTTTT; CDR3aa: CASSVEVEGTGELFF
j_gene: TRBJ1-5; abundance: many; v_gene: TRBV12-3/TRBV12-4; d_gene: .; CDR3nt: TGTGCCAGCAGTTTTGGCAGCAATAGCAATCAGCCCCAGCATTTT; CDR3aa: CASSFGSNSNQPQHF
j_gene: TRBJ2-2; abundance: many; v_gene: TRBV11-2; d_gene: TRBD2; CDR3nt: TGTGCCAGCAGCCTATGGGGACTAGCGGTTCCCCGGGGGGAGCTGTTTTTT; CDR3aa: CASSLWGLAVPRGELFF
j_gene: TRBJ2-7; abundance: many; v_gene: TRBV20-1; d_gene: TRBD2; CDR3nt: TGCAGTCCCCGAACAACGGGCGGGAGGGATGGTTACGAGCAGTACTTC; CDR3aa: CSPRTTGGRDGYEQYF
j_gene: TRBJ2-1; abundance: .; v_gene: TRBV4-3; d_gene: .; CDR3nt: TGCGCCAGCAGCCAGATCGGGATATACAATGAGCAGTTCTTC; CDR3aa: CASSQIGIYNEQFF
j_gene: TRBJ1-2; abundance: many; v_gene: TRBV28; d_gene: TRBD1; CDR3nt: TGTGCCACCCAGGGGGCAGCTTATGGCTACACCTTC; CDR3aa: CATQGAAYGYTF
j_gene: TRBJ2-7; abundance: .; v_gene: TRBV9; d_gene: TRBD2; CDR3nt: TGTGCCAGCAGCCCCGTGGGGAGGGGAGCCTCCTACGAGCAGTACTTC; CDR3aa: CASSPVGRGASYEQYF
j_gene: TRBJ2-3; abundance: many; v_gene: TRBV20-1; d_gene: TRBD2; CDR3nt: TGCAGTGCATACGGACTAGCGGGACGCACAGATACGCAGTATTTT; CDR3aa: CSAYGLAGRTDTQYF
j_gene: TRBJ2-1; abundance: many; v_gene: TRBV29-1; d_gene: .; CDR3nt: TGCAGCGCAGAAGGGAAATACAATGAGCAGTTCTTC; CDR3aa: CSAEGKYNEQFF
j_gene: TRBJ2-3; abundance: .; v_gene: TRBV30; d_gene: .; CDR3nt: TGTGCCTGGGGCAGCACAGATACGCAGTATTTT; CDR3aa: CAWGSTDTQYF